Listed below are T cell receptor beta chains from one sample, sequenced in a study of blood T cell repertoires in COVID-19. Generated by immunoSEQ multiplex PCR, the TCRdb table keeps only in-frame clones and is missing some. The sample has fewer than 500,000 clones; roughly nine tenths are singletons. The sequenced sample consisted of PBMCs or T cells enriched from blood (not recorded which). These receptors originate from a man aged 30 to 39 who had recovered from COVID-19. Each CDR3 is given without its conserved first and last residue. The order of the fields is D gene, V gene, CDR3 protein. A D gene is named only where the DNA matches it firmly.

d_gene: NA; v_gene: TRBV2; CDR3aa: ASRQVLLPGNTIY
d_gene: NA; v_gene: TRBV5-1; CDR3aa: ASSQGVINTEAF
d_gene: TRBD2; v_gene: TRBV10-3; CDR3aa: AIRRTSGNSYEQY
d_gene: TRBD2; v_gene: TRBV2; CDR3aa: ASSDSLAGTGELF
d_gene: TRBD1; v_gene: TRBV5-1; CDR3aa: ASSLNGQGNTGELF
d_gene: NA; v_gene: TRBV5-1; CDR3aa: ASSLEAERGYT
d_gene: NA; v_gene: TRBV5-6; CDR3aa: ASSKGGPNSGELF
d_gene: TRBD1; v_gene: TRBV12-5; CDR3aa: ASGRQGPGQPQH
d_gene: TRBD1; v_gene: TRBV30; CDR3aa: AWSLGQGITGELF
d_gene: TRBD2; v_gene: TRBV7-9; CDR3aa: ASSSLLIAGGRSSYEQF
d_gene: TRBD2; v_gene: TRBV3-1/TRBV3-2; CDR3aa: ASSQAPGTSGVRGDHEQY
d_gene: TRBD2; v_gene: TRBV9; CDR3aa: ASSTPERGVMAVAGELF
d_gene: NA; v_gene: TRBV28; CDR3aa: ASSLASYNEQF
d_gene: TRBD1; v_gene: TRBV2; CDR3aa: ASSPYADRDSYNEQF
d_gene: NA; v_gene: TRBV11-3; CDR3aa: ASSLDGGDTQY
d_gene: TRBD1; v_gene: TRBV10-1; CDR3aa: ASGSGQVTDTQY
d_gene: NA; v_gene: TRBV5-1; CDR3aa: ASSFSPSEQY
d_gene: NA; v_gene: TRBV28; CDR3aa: ASSLWVGQGGYT
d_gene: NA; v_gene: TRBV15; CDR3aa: ATSRDWGGPSGNTIY
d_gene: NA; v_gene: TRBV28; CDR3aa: ASSFGGGGAYGYT
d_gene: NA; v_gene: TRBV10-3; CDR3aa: AISQDRWDEQY
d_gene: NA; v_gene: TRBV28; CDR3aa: ASSLRQARYEQY
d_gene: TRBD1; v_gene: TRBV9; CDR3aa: ASSNTGGAPKNIQY
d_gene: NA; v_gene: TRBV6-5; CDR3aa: ASSTPGSRNEQY
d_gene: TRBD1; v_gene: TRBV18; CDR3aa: ASSLGQGANYGYT
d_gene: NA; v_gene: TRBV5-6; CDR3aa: ASSFSSYEQY
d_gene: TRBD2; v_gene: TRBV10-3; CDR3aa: AISEKREGPQGTQY
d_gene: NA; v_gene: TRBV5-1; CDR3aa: ASRSVGEGPNSPLH
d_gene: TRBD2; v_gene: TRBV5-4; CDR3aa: ASSSRGRELGANVLT